This T cell receptor (beta chain) came from a study of control samples from healthy donors and cancer patients. Profiling relied on immunoSEQ multiplex PCR, and the TCRdb table lists in-frame clones only, not all of them. The sample has 170,000 or so clones; over 80% are singletons. Trimming removed 0 bases from V and 2 bases from J; junction bases left unmatched: 5. CDR1 and CDR2 (germline): SGDLS, YYNGEE. CDR3 length: 17 residues. The sequence was collected from a man aged 18-30 years in good health. Sequencing was done on a sample of blood. The chain joins TRBV9 to TRBJ1-1; 12 bases match TRBD1. In nucleotides, the CDR3 is TGTGCCAGCAGCGTAGGGGGGACAGGGGGCACCAACACTGAAGCTTTCTTT. Its protein product is CASSVGGTGGTNTEAFF.